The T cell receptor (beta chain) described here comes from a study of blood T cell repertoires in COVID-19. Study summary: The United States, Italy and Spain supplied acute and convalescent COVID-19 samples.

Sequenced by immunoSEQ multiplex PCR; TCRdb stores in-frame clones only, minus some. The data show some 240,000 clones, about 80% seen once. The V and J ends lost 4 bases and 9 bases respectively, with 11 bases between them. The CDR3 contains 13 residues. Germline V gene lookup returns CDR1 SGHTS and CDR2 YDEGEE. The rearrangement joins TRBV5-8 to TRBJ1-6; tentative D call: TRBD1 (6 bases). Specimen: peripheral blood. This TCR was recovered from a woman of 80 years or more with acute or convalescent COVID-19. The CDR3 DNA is TGTGCCAGCAGCACGTGGACAGTTTCACCCCTCCACTTT. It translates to CASSTWTVSPLHF.